The clone carrying this T cell receptor (beta chain) was observed a few times. As handled by the study authors: From reference gene primer amplification, estimates of nucleated cell counts were derived. TCRdb keeps only in-frame clones here, not all; method: immunoSEQ multiplex PCR. The V and J calls and clone size are taken from that table; D and trimming were inferred from the DNA. The sample holds 180,000 or so clones; 78% are singletons and the top ten take 2.8%. The source of the sample is a study of blood T cell repertoires in COVID-19. Whole-study context: PBMCs, B-cell-depleted T cells, or T cells provided the cDNA or gDNA that made up the material.

The V end lost 5 bases, the J end lost 1 base, and 15 bases lay between the germline ends. This CDR3 has 15 residues. CDR1 and CDR2 (germline): MNHEY, SVGEGT. This rearrangement joins TRBV6-2 or TRBV6-3 to TRBJ2-7, with D maybe TRBD1 (6 bases). This clonotype was obtained from a woman older than 75 with active or convalescent COVID-19. The sequencing input was peripheral blood. CDR3 in amino acids: CASSVYRAASYEQYF. CDR3 nucleotide sequence: TGTGCCAGCAGTGTCTACAGGGCAGCTTCCTACGAGCAGTACTTC.